Presented here are 15 T cell receptor beta chains from one specimen sequenced in a study of cytomegalovirus exposure and HLA in healthy donors. The PCR employed 60 Vbeta primers together with 13 Jbeta primers. The method was immunoSEQ multiplex PCR; TCRdb's version includes in-frame clones alone and lacks a portion of them. The repertoire consists of 100,000 to 150,000 clones, with 72% occurring once and the leading ten covering 3.5% to 4.5%. Input material: PBMCs. Every receptor here comes from a man aged 25-40 years in good health and CMV-seronegative.

This clone occurred a few times. The rearrangement links TRBV20-1 to TRBJ2-7; the D is unclear. With 4 bases removed from V and 4 bases from J, the gap between germline ends came to 8 bases. The CDR3 consists of 11 residues. Germline V lookup: CDR1 DFQATT, CDR2 SNEGSKA (reference sequence). In DNA, the CDR3 is TGCAGTGCTACAGTTGCATACGAGCAGTACTTC. Its protein product is CSATVAYEQYF.

This clone was detected only once. The rearrangement uses TRBV28 and TRBJ2-3; D possibly corresponds to TRBD1 (5 bases). The germline V gene encodes CDR1 MDHEN and CDR2 SYDVKM. Trimming cost V 2 bases and J 7 bases, with 22 bases left between them. The CDR3 is 17 amino acids. The CDR3 protein is CASSLRGLAQISNTQYF. CDR3 in DNA: TGTGCCAGCAGTTTAAGGGGATTAGCCCAAATTTCTAATACGCAGTATTTT.

About this clone itself: At one boundary the junction diverges from the germline segment, which might be a read error. The sample contains more than one DNA sequence encoding this CDR3. This chain links TRBV7-2 with TRBJ2-7; D remains unclear. The CDR3 extends over 14 amino acids. CDR1 is SGHTA, CDR2 FQGNSA, per germline. CDR3 region: CASSYRISFYEQYF. In DNA, the CDR3 is TGTGCCAGCAGCTACCGTATTAGCTTCTACGAGCAGTATTTC.

The rearrangement links TRBV11-2 to TRBJ2-1; tentatively, D is TRBD1 (6 bases). V was trimmed by 5 bases and J by 3 bases, leaving 11 bases between them. The CDR3 length is 14 residues. Germline V gene data show CDR1 as SGHAT and CDR2 as FQNNGV. CDR3 in amino acids: CASSPGAGYNEQFF. The CDR3 bases are TGTGCCAGCAGCCCAGGGGCGGGCTACAATGAGCAGTTCTTC.

This clone turned up a few times. This rearrangement joins TRBV27 to TRBJ1-2; D is possibly TRBD1 (5 bases). Trimming shortened V by 3 bases and J by 3 bases, and 14 bases separated the two germline ends. The CDR3 totals 15 residues. Germline CDR1 and CDR2: MNHEY and SMNVEV (reference sequence). CDR3 loop: CASSFATASHYGYTF. In DNA form, the CDR3 reads TGTGCCAGCAGTTTCGCGACAGCCAGCCACTATGGCTACACCTTC.

The gene calls are TRBV7-9 and TRBJ1-5; no reliable D call. V lost 1 base, J lost 1 base, and 11 bases lay in between. Germline V gene data show CDR1 as SEHNR and CDR2 as FQNEAQ (reference sequence). The CDR3 spans 16 residues. The CDR3 nucleotides are TGTGCCAGCAGCTTAGGAGGTCCCATGAGCAATCAGCCCCAGCATTTT. Protein sequence: CASSLGGPMSNQPQHF.

This clone was detected a few times. This sequence joins TRBV19 and TRBJ1-4, with D perhaps TRBD1 (5 bases). CDR3 length: 13 residues. Germline CDR1 and CDR2: LNHDA and SQIVND (reference sequence). V was shortened by 7 bases and J by 7 bases, with 13 bases between the two germline ends. This CDR3 reads CASKAGYGEKLFF. In DNA form, the CDR3 reads TGTGCCAGTAAAGCAGGGTATGGTGAAAAACTGTTTTTT.

Comments on this clone: Additional DNA sequences in this sample encode the identical CDR3. The V gene is TRBV2, the J gene TRBJ1-1; tentative D call: TRBD1 (5 bases). Trimming took 6 bases from V and 5 from J, leaving 13 bases between them. There are 13 residues in the CDR3. Germline CDR1 is SNHLY and CDR2 is FYNNEI. The CDR3 sequence is CASSVGPGTEAFF. CDR3 DNA sequence: TGTGCCAGCAGCGTGGGCCCAGGGACTGAAGCTTTCTTT.

This clone has only a few counts. The chain couples TRBV10-3 to TRBJ1-1; the D gene is possibly TRBD1 (6 bases). CDR1 and CDR2 (germline): ENHRY, SYGVKD. The CDR3 length is 17 residues. Trimming removed 0 bases from V and 3 bases from J, with 17 bases in between. CDR3: CAISESRGGATYTEAFF. CDR3 DNA sequence: TGTGCCATCAGTGAGTCGCGGGGGGGGGCCACTTACACTGAAGCTTTCTTT.

Details on this clone: At one boundary the junction diverges from the germline segment, which might be a read error. The J gene is TRBJ2-5, the V gene TRBV7-9; 9 nucleotides align to TRBD1. The CDR3 is 15 amino acids. CDR1 is SEHNR and CDR2 is FQNEAQ in the germline V gene (reference sequence). In nucleotides, the CDR3 is TGTTCCAGCAGCTTAGCCGGGGACAGGGAAGAGACCCAGTACTTC. The encoded protein is CSSSLAGDREETQYF.

The chain links TRBV28 to TRBJ1-1; TRBD1 matches at 7 bases. The CDR3 runs to 16 residues. CDR1 is MDHEN, CDR2 SYDVKM, per germline. Trimming removed 5 bases from V and 0 bases from J; junction bases left unmatched: 9. DNA of the CDR3: TGTGCCAGCAGTCTCCGACAGGGTGGGGTGAACACTGAAGCTTTCTTT. Its translation: CASSLRQGGVNTEAFF.

V usage is TRBV2 and J usage is TRBJ1-2, with D tentatively TRBD1 (5 bases). Germline V gives CDR1 SNHLY, CDR2 FYNNEI. The CDR3 has 10 amino acids. CDR3 region: CAEGMNGYTF. For the CDR3, the DNA is TGTGCGGAGGGGATGAATGGCTACACCTTC.

This chain links TRBV19 with TRBJ2-1; 7 positions match TRBD2. The CDR3 has 19 amino acids. Germline lookup yields CDR1 LNHDA and CDR2 SQIVND (reference sequence). The ends lost 2 bases at V and 4 bases at J; junction bases unmatched: 17. DNA for the CDR3: TGTGCCAGTAGTATACAGACTAGCCTCTTGGCTTTTTCTTACAATGAGCAGTTCTTC. Its translation is CASSIQTSLLAFSYNEQFF.

This rearrangement joins TRBV7-9 to TRBJ2-1, with TRBD1 matching 10 bases. CDR1 and CDR2 (germline): SEHNR, FQNEAQ (reference sequence). Trimming cost V 5 bases and J 6 bases; bases outside gene matches: 10. The CDR3 totals 16 residues. The DNA for the CDR3 is TGTGCCAGCAGCGCATGGGGACAGGGGAGCGGCAATGAGCAGTTCTTC. This gives the protein CASSAWGQGSGNEQFF.

There are a few counts of this clone. The chain uses TRBV11-2 and TRBJ2-5; D possibly corresponds to TRBD2 (6 bases). V dropped 3 bases and J dropped 13 bases, with 15 bases sitting between them. The CDR3 has 12 amino acids. Germline V gives CDR1 SGHAT, CDR2 FQNNGV. The CDR3 loop is CASSLGGKEPYF. The CDR3 DNA follows: TGTGCCAGCAGCTTGGGAGGAAAGGAACCGTACTTC. Based on the CDR3 plus reference TRBV11-2 and TRBJ2-5, the full variable domain is EAGVAQSPRYKIIEKRQSVAFWCNPISGHATLYWYQQILGQGPKLLIQFQNNGVVDDSQLPKDRFSAERLKGVDSTLKIQPAKLEDSAVYLCASSLGGKEPYFGPGTRLLVL.